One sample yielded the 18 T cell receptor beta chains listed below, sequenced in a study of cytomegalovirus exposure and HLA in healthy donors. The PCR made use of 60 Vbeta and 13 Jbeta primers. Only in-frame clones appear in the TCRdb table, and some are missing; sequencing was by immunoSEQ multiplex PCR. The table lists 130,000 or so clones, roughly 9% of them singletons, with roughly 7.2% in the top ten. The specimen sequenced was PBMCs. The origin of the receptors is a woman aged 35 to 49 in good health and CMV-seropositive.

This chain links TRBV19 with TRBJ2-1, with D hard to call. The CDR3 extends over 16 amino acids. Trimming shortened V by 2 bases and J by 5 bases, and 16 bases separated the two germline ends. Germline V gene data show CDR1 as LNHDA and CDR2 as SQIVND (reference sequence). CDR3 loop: CASSILSGSPDNEQFF. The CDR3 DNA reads TGTGCCAGTAGTATACTATCCGGGTCCCCCGACAATGAGCAGTTCTTC.

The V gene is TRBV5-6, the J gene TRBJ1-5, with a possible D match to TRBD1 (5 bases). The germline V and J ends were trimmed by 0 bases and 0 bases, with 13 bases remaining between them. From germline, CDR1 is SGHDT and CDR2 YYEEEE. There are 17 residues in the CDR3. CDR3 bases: TGTGCCAGCAGCTTGGGGCAGGGCCATTATAGCAATCAGCCCCAGCATTTT. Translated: CASSLGQGHYSNQPQHF. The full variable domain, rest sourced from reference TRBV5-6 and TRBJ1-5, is DAGVTQSPTHLIKTRGQQVTLRCSPKSGHDTVSWYQQALGQGPQFIFQYYEEEERQRGNFPDRFSGHQFPNYSSELNVNALLLGDSALYLCASSLGQGHYSNQPQHFGDGTRLSIL.

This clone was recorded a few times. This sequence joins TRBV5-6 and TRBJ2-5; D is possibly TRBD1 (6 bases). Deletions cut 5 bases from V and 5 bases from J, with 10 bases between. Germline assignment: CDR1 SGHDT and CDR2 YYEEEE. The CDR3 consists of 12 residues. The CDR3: CASRQGTETQYF. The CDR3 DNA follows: TGTGCCAGCAGACAGGGTACCGAGACCCAGTACTTC.

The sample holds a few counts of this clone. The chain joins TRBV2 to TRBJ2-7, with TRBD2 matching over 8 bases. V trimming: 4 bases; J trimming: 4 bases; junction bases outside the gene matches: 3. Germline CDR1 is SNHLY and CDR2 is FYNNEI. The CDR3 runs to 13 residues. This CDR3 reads CASSGGLVYEQYF. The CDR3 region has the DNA TGTGCCAGCAGTGGGGGACTAGTTTACGAGCAGTACTTC.

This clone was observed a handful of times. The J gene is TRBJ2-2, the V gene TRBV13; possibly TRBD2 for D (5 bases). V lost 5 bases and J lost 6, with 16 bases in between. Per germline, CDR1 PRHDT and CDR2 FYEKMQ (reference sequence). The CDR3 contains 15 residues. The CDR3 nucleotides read TGTGCCAGCAGCCCAGTCACGGGGATACCCGGGGAGCTGTTTTTT. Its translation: CASSPVTGIPGELFF.

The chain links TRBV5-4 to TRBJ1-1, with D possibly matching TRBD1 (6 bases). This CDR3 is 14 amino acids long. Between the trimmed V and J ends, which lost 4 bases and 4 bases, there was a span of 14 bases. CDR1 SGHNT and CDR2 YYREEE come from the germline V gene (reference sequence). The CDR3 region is CASSRPETGTEAFF. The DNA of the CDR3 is TGTGCCAGCAGCCGTCCCGAGACAGGCACTGAAGCTTTCTTT. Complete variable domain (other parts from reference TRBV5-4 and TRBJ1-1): ETGVTQSPTHLIKTRGQQVTLRCSSQSGHNTVSWYQQALGQGPQFIFQYYREEENGRGNFPPRFSGLQFPNYSSELNVNALELDDSALYLCASSRPETGTEAFFGQGTRLTVV.

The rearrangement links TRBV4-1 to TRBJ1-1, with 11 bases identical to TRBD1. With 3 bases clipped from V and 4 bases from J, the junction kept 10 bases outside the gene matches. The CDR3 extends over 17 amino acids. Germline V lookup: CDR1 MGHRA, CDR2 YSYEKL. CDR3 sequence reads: CASSQISGGTGGTEAFF. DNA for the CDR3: TGCGCCAGCAGCCAGATTTCGGGTGGGACAGGGGGCACTGAAGCTTTCTTT.

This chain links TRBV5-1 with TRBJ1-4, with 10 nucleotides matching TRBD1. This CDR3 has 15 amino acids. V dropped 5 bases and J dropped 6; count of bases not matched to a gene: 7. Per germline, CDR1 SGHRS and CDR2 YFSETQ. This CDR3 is CASRVGGTGDEKLFF. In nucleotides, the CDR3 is TGCGCCAGCAGAGTTGGGGGGACAGGGGATGAAAAACTGTTTTTT. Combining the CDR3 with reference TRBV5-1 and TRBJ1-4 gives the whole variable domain KAGVTQTPRYLIKTRGQQVTLSCSPISGHRSVSWYQQTPGQGLQFLFEYFSETQRNKGNFPGRFSGRQFSNSRSEMNVSTLELGDSALYLCASRVGGTGDEKLFFGSGTQLSVL.

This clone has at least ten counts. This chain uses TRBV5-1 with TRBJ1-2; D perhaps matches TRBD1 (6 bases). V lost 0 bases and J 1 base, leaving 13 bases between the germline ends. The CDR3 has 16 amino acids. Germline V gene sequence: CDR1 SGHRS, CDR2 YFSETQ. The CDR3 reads CASSLDGDRSNYGYTF. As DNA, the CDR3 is TGCGCCAGCAGCTTGGACGGAGACAGGAGTAACTATGGCTACACCTTC.

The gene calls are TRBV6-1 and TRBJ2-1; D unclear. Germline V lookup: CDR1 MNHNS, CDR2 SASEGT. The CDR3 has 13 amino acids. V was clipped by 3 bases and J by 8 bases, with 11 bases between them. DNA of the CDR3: TGTGCCAGCAGTGATACTCCCCCCGATGAGCAGTTCTTC. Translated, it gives CASSDTPPDEQFF.

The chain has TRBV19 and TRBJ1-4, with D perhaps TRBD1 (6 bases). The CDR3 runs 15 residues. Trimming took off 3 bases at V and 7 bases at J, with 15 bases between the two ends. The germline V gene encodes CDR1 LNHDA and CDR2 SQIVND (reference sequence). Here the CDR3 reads CASSIATGSAEKLFF. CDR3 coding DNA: TGTGCCAGTAGTATCGCTACAGGGTCGGCTGAAAAACTGTTTTTT.

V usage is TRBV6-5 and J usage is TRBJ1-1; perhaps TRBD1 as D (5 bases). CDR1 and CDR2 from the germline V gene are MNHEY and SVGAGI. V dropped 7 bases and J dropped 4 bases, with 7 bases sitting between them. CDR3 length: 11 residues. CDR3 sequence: CASNGGTEAFF. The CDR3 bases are TGTGCCAGCAACGGGGGCACTGAAGCTTTCTTT.

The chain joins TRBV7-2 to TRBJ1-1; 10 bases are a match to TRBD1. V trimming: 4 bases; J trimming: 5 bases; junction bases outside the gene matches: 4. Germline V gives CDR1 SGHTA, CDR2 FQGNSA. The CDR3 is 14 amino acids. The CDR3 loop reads CASSSQDRGTEAFF. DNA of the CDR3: TGTGCCAGCAGCTCCCAGGACAGGGGGACTGAAGCTTTCTTT.

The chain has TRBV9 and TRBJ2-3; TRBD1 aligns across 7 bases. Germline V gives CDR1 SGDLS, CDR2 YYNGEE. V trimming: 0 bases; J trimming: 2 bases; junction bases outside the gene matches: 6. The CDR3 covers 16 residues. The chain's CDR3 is CASSVGTGLFTDTQYF. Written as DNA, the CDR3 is TGTGCCAGCAGCGTAGGGACAGGCCTCTTCACAGATACGCAGTATTTT.

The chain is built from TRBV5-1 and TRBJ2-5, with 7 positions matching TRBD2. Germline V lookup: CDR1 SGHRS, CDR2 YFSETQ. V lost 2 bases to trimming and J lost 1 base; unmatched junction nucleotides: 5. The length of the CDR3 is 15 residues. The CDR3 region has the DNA TGCGCCAGCAGCTTCCAACCGGGGGGCCAAGAGACCCAGTACTTC. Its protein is CASSFQPGGQETQYF.

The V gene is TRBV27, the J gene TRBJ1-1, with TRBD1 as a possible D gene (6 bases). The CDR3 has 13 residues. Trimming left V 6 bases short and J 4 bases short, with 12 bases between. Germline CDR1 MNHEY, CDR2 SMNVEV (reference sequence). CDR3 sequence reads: CASRLQGRTEAFF. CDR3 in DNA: TGTGCCAGCAGACTACAGGGTCGCACTGAAGCTTTCTTT.

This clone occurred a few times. CDR3: CASSQLLAEYNEQFF. The CDR3 DNA sequence: TGTGCCAGCAGCCAACTACTAGCGGAGTACAATGAGCAGTTCTTC. The chain couples TRBV6-6 to TRBJ2-1; TRBD2 agrees at 8 bases. Germline lookup yields CDR1 MNHNY and CDR2 SVGAGI (reference sequence). The CDR3 sequence is 15 residues long. The V gene end was trimmed by 6 bases and the J gene end by 4 bases; junction bases not matched to a gene: 8.

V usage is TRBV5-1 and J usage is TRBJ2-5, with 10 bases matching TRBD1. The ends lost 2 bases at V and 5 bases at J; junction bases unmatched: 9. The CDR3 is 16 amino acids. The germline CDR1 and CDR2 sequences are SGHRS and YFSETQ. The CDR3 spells CASSFLRQGALETQYF. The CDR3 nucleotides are TGCGCCAGCAGCTTTCTCAGACAGGGGGCCCTCGAGACCCAGTACTTC.